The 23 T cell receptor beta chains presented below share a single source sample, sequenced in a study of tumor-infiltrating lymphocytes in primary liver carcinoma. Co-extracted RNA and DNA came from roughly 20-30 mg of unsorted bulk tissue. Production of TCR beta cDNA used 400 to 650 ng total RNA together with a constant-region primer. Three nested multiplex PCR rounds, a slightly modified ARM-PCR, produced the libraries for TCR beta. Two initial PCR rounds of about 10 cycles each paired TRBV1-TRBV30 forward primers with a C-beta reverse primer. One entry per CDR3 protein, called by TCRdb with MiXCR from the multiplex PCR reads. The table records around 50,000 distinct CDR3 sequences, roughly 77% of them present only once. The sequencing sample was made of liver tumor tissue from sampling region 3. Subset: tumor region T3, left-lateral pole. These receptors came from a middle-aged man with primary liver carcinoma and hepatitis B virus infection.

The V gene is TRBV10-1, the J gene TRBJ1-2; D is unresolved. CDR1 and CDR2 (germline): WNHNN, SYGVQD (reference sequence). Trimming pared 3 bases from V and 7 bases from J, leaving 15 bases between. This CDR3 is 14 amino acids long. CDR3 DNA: TGCGCCAGCAGTGATAGCTGGAGGAATGCTGGCTACACCTTC. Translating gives CASSDSWRNAGYTF.

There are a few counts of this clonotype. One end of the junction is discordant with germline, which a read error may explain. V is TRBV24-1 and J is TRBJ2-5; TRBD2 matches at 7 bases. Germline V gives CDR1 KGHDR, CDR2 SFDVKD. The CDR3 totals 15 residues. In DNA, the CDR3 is TGTGTCACCAGCGAAGGGACTAACCTCCGAGAGACCCAGTACTTC. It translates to CVTSEGTNLRETQYF.

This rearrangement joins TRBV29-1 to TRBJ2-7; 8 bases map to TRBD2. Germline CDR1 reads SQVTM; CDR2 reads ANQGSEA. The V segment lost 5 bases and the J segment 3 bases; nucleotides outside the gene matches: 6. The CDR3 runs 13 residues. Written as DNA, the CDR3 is TGCAGCGTTCCCCCGGCGGGGGGCTACGAGCAGTACTTC. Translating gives CSVPPAGGYEQYF.

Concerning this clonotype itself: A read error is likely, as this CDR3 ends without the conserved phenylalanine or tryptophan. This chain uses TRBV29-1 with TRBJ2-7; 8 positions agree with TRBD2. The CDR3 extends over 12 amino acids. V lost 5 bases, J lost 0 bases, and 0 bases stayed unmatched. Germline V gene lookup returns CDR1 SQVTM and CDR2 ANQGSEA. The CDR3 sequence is CSVREGSYEQYI. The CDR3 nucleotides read TGCAGCGTTCGGGAGGGCTCCTACGAGCAGTACATC.

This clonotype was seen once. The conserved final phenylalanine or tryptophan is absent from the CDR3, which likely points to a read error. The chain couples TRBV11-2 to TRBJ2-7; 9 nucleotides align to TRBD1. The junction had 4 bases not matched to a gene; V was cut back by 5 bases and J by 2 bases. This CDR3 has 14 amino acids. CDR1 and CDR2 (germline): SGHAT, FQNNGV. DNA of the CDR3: TGTGCCAGCAGCACCGGGACAGGGACCTACGAGCAGTACCAC. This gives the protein CASSTGTGTYEQYH.

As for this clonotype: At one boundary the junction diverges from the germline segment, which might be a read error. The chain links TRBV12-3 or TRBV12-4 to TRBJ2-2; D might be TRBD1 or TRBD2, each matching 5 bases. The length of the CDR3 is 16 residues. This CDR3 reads CASSLYPGSNTGERFF. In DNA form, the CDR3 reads TGTGCCAGTAGTTTATACCCAGGGTCCAACACCGGGGAACGGTTTTTT.

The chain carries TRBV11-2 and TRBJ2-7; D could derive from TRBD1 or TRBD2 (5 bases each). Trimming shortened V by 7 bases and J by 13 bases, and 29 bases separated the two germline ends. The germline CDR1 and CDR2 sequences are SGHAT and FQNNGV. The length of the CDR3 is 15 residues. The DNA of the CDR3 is TGTGCCAGCACCCCCTTGGAAGCGGCCCACTACAGGCAATACTTC. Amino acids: CASTPLEAAHYRQYF.

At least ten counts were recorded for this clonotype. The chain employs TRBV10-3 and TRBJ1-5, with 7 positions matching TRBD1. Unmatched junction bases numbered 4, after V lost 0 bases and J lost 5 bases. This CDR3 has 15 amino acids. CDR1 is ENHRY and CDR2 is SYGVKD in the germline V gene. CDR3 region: CAISESEGADQPQHF. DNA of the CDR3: TGTGCCATCAGTGAGTCGGAGGGGGCAGATCAGCCCCAGCATTTT.

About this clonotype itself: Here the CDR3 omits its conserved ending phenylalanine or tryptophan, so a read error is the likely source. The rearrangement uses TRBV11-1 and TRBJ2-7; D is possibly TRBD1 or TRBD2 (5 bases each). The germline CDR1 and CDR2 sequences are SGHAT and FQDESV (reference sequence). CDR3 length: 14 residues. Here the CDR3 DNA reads TGTGCTAGCAGCGCGGACACGGGGCTGTACGAGCAGTACTTA. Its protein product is CASSADTGLYEQYL.

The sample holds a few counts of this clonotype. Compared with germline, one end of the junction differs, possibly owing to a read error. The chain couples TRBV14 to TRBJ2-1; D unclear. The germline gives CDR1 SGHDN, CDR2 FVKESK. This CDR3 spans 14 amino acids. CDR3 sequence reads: CASSLSPRWKEQLF. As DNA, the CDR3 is TGTGCCAGCAGCCTGTCCCCCCGGTGGAAAGAGCAGCTCTTC.

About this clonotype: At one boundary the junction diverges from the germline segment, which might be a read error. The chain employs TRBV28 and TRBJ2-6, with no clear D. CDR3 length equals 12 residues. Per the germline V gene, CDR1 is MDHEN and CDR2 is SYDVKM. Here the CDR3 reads CASSRGVNILTF. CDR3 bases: TGTGCCAGCAGCCGTGGGGTCAACATCCTGACTTTC.

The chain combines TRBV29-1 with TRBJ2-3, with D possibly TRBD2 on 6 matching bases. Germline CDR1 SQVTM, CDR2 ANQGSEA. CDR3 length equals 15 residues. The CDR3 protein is CRVPLISGTTDTQYF. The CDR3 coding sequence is TGCAGGGTTCCTCTAATTAGCGGTACTACAGATACGCAGTATTTT.

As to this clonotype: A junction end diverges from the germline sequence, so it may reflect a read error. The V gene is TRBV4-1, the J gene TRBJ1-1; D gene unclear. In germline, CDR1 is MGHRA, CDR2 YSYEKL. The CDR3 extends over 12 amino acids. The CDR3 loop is CVSSRPGTEAFF. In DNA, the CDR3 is TGCGTCAGCAGTCGACCTGGAACTGAGGCTTTCTTT.

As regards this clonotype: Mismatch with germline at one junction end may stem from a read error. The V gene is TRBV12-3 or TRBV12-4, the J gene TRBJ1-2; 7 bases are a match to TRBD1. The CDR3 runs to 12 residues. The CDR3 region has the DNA TGTGGCAGCAGGGGGGCTGGGGACCCGGAGGTTTTC. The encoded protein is CGSRGAGDPEVF.

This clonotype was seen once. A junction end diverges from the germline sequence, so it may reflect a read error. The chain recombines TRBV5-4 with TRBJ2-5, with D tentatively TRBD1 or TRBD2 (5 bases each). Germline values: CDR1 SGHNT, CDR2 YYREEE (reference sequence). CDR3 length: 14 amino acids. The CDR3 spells CGSSRGRRLEAQYF. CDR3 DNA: TGTGGCAGCAGCCGGGGACGGCGGTTAGAAGCCCAGTACTTT.

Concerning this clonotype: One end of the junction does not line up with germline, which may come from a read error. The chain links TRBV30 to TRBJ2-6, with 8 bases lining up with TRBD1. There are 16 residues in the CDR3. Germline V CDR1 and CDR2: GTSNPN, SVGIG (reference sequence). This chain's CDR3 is CAGRDRTPAGAYVLTF. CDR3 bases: TGTGCCGGAAGGGACAGGACACCCGCTGGGGCCTACGTCCTGACTTTC.

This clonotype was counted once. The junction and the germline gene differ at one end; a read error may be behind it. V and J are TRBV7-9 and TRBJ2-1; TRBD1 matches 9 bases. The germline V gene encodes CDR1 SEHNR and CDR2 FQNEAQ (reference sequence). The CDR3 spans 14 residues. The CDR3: CAGSLGTGWNEQLF. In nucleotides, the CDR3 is TGTGCCGGCAGCCTGGGGACAGGGTGGAATGAGCAGCTCTTC.

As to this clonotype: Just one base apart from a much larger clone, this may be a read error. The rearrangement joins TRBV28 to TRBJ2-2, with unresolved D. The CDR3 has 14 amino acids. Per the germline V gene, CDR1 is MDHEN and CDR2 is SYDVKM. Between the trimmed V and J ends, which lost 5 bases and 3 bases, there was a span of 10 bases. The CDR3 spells CASSPSPDTGELFF. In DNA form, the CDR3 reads TGTGCCAGCAGTCCCTCCCCGGACACCGGGGAGCTGTTTTTT. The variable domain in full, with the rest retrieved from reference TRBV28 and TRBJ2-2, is DVKVTQSSRYLVKRTGEKVFLECVQDMDHENMFWYRQDPGLGLRLIYFSYDVKMKEKGDIPEGYSVSREKKERFSLILESASTNQTSMYLCASSPSPDTGELFFGEGSRLTVL.

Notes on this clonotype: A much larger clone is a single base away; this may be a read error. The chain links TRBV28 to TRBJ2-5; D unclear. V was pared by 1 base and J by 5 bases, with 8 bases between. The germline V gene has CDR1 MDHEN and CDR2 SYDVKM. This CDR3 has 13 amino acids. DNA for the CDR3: TGTGCCAGCAGTTTATTTGGAGAGGAGACCCAGTACTTC. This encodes CASSLFGEETQYF.

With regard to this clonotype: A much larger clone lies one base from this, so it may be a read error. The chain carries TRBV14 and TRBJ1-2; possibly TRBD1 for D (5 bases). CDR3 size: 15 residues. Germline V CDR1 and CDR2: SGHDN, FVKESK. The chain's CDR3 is CAGSQGGVGTKGYTF. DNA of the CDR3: TGTGCCGGCAGCCAAGGAGGAGTCGGGACGAAAGGCTACACCTTC.

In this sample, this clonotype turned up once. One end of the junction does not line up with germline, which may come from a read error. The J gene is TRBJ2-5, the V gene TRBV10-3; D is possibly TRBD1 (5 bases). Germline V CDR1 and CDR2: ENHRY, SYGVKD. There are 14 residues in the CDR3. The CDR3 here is CTISLRQYQETQYF. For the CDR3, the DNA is TGTACCATCAGCTTGAGACAGTACCAAGAGACCCAGTACTTC.

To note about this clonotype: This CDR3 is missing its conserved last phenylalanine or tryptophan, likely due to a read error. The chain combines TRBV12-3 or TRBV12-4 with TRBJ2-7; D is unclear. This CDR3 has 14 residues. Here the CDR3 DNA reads TGTGCCAGCAGTGGCCCCCCACGACCCTATGAGCAGTACATT. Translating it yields CASSGPPRPYEQYI.

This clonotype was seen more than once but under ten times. CDR3 in DNA: TGCAGTGGCGGGCAGGGTTACAATGAGCAGTTCTTC. It codes for CSGGQGYNEQFF. The rearrangement joins TRBV20-1 to TRBJ2-1; D may correspond to TRBD1 or TRBD2 (5 bases each). CDR1 and CDR2 from the germline V gene are DFQATT and SNEGSKA (reference sequence). This CDR3 contains 12 residues. V dropped 7 bases and J dropped 4 bases, with 11 bases sitting between them.